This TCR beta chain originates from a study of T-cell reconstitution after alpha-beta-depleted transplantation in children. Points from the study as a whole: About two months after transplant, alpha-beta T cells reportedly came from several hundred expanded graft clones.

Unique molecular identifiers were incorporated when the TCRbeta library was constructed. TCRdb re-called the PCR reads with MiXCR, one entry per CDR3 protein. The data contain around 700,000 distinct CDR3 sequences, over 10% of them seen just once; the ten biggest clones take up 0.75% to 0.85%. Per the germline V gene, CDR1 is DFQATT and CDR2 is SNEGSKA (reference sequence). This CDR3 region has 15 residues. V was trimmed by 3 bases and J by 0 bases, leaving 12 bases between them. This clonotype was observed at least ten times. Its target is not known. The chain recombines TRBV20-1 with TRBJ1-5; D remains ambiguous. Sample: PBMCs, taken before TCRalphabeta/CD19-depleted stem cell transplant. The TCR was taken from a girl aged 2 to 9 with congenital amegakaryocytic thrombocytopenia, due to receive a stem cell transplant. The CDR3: CSASNSRYSNQPQHF. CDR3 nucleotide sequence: TGCAGTGCTAGTAATTCCCGTTATAGCAATCAGCCCCAGCATTTT.